Shown below are 27 T cell receptor beta chains from a single sample sequenced in a study of post-analysis software for immune sequencing data. The study's findings and limits: Comparison of patients with controls showed five TRBV segments more frequent in patients, TRBV5-6, TRBV5-1 and TRBV20-1 among them.

Unique molecular identifiers were present in the TCR beta cDNA libraries. TCRdb re-called the PCR reads with MiXCR, one entry per CDR3 protein. The repertoire consists of about 820,000 distinct CDR3 sequences, with approximately 53% occurring once and the leading ten covering 4.6%. Their specific antigens are unknown. Material: blood. All receptors derive from a girl aged 5 to 17 with multiple sclerosis.

This clonotype appeared a few times. The chain joins TRBV15 to TRBJ2-6; tentative D call: TRBD2 (5 bases). CDR1 is LNHNV, CDR2 YYDKDF, per germline (reference sequence). The ends were cut back, 5 bases at V and 0 bases at J, with 11 bases in the middle. This CDR3 region has 16 residues. The CDR3 spells CATSFGRDSGANVLTF. The CDR3 nucleotides read TGTGCCACCAGCTTCGGACGGGACTCTGGGGCCAACGTCCTGACTTTC.

The rearrangement links TRBV5-1 to TRBJ1-2; possible D gene TRBD1, 5 bases. Germline loops: CDR1 SGHRS, CDR2 YFSETQ. Between the trimmed V and J ends, which lost 1 base and 7 bases, there was a span of 26 bases. The length of the CDR3 is 18 residues. The CDR3 coding sequence is TGCGCCAGCAGCTTGAAATGGGGCTCAGGCCTGAAAGGGTCTGGCTACACCTTC. Its protein is CASSLKWGSGLKGSGYTF.

In its sample, this clonotype was seen a few times. The gene calls are TRBV12-3 or TRBV12-4 and TRBJ2-7; D unresolved. Trimming pared 7 bases from V and 3 bases from J, leaving 13 bases between. The CDR3 loop spans 13 amino acids. The CDR3 DNA reads TGTGCCAGCACTTCCCGGGCCCACTACGAGCAGTACTTC. Translation: CASTSRAHYEQYF.

The gene calls are TRBV11-2 and TRBJ2-7, with D unclear. This CDR3 contains 15 residues. Per the germline V gene, CDR1 is SGHAT and CDR2 is FQNNGV. Trimming removed 2 bases from V and 4 bases from J, with 15 bases in between. This CDR3 reads CASSLLLGTMYEQYF. The CDR3 DNA sequence: TGTGCCAGCAGCTTACTTCTGGGTACCATGTACGAGCAGTACTTC.

The chain employs TRBV5-1 and TRBJ2-3; possibly TRBD2 for D (6 bases). V lost 1 base, J lost 4 bases, and 19 bases lay in between. The CDR3 loop spans 17 amino acids. CDR1 is SGHRS and CDR2 is YFSETQ in the germline V gene. CDR3 in DNA: TGCGCCAGCAGCTTGAAGGTCGGGGGTGGCGCGGCAGATACGCAGTATTTT. It yields the protein CASSLKVGGGAADTQYF.

This chain links TRBV20-1 with TRBJ2-1, with 11 bases aligning to TRBD2. Germline V gene lookup returns CDR1 DFQATT and CDR2 SNEGSKA (reference sequence). The V gene end was trimmed by 2 bases and the J gene end by 5 bases; junction bases not matched to a gene: 8. The CDR3 covers 16 residues. The CDR3 DNA follows: TGCAGTGCTAGACTAGCGGGGGGACTGTTGGACAATGAGCAGTTCTTC. Amino acid sequence: CSARLAGGLLDNEQFF.

There are a few counts of this clonotype. This chain links TRBV7-9 with TRBJ2-4; tentatively, D is TRBD1 or TRBD2 (5 bases each). V gave up 5 bases and J gave up 9 bases, with 17 bases separating them. Germline V CDR1 and CDR2: SEHNR, FQNEAQ (reference sequence). CDR3 length: 14 residues. Here the CDR3 reads CASSPGTGISIQYF. Written as DNA, the CDR3 is TGTGCCAGCAGCCCAGGGACGGGGATCAGCATTCAGTACTTC.

This clonotype was seen only a few times. The chain carries TRBV7-6 and TRBJ2-5; D is unclear. CDR1 and CDR2 (germline): SGHVS, FNYEAQ. The CDR3 has 16 residues. V lost 5 bases, J lost 3 bases, and 19 bases lay in between. CDR3 protein: CASSPQENNRKETQYF. The CDR3 DNA sequence: TGTGCCAGCAGCCCTCAGGAGAACAACCGTAAAGAGACCCAGTACTTC.

There are a few counts of this clonotype. The V call is TRBV10-3, the J call TRBJ1-3, with TRBD1 as a possible D gene (5 bases). V lost 6 bases to trimming and J lost 4 bases, with 10 bases between them. In germline, CDR1 is ENHRY, CDR2 SYGVKD. The CDR3 runs 13 residues. The CDR3 DNA sequence: TGTGCCATCAGGAAGACAGAGGGAAACACCATATATTTT. This sequence encodes CAIRKTEGNTIYF.

The chain employs TRBV6-6 and TRBJ1-1; D is undetermined. Germline V gene sequence: CDR1 MNHNY, CDR2 SVGAGI (reference sequence). Between the trimmed V and J ends, which lost 6 bases and 12 bases, there was a span of 20 bases. This CDR3 has 13 amino acids. The chain's CDR3 is CASSYHTLDLSFF. CDR3 nucleotides: TGTGCCAGCAGCTACCACACCTTGGACCTATCTTTCTTT.

The V and J genes are TRBV20-1 and TRBJ2-7, with TRBD1 identical over 7 bases. Unmatched junction bases numbered 9, after V lost 1 base and J lost 6 bases. CDR1 DFQATT and CDR2 SNEGSKA come from the germline V gene (reference sequence). The length of the CDR3 is 14 residues. The CDR3 sequence is CSARGTGVAGEQYF. As DNA, the CDR3 is TGCAGTGCTAGAGGGACAGGCGTCGCCGGCGAGCAGTACTTC.

This clonotype was picked up a small number of times. The rearrangement joins TRBV5-1 to TRBJ2-7, with D possibly TRBD1 on 7 matching bases. The V gene lost 4 bases and the J gene lost 5 bases, with 19 bases spanning the gap. This CDR3 is 15 amino acids long. Germline V lookup: CDR1 SGHRS, CDR2 YFSETQ. The CDR3 coding sequence is TGCGCCAGCAGCCCCCTGCAGGGGGGCTTCCACGAGCAGTACTTC. It yields the protein CASSPLQGGFHEQYF.

This clonotype has more than one count but fewer than ten. V gene TRBV30 combines with J gene TRBJ2-3; no clear D. Germline CDR1 reads GTSNPN; CDR2 reads SVGIG (reference sequence). CDR3 length: 11 amino acids. CDR3 sequence reads: CALAWTDTQYF. The CDR3 DNA is TGTGCTTTAGCCTGGACAGATACGCAGTATTTT.

This clonotype was seen a handful of times. The rearrangement uses TRBV29-1 and TRBJ2-6; TRBD2 is a possible D gene (5 bases). V lost 1 base, J lost 0 bases, and 10 bases lay in between. The CDR3 has 16 residues. CDR1 and CDR2 from the germline V gene are SQVTM and ANQGSEA. CDR3 DNA sequence: TGCAGCGTTGAAGGTATGGGGAGCTCTGGGGCCAACGTCCTGACTTTC. Its translation is CSVEGMGSSGANVLTF.

The V gene is TRBV20-1, the J gene TRBJ2-4, with D perhaps matching TRBD1 (5 bases). CDR1 and CDR2 (germline): DFQATT, SNEGSKA (reference sequence). The CDR3 runs to 13 residues. V dropped 5 bases and J dropped 2 bases, with 10 bases sitting between them. CDR3: CSAPGFSKNIQYF. In DNA form, the CDR3 reads TGCAGTGCTCCAGGGTTTTCCAAAAACATTCAGTACTTC.

The chain employs TRBV10-3 and TRBJ2-3; 7 bases map to TRBD2. Germline CDR1 ENHRY, CDR2 SYGVKD. The V and J ends lost 6 bases and 5 bases, in that order; junction bases with no gene match: 8. The CDR3 is 14 amino acids. The CDR3 is CAIRGDYLKDTQYF. Written as DNA, the CDR3 is TGTGCCATCAGGGGGGACTATCTGAAAGATACGCAGTATTTT.

This clonotype has only a few counts. V usage is TRBV6-5 and J usage is TRBJ2-4, with D maybe TRBD1 (5 bases). Gene TRBJ2-7 matches the end of the DNA better, so the J call may be wrong. The CDR3 consists of 13 residues. The germline V gene has CDR1 MNHEY and CDR2 SVGAGI. The CDR3 DNA is TGTGCCAGCAGCCCCCAGGGCAGAGGCGAGCAGTACTTC. Translation gives CASSPQGRGEQYF.

The CDR3 sequence is CASSSTSPNEQFF. In nucleotides, the CDR3 is TGTGCCAGCAGTTCTACTAGTCCTAATGAGCAGTTCTTC. The chain couples TRBV28 to TRBJ2-1; D perhaps matches TRBD2 (5 bases). This CDR3 has 13 amino acids. V dropped 4 bases and J dropped 7 bases, with 11 bases sitting between them. CDR1 and CDR2 from the germline V gene are MDHEN and SYDVKM.

The chain couples TRBV10-1 to TRBJ1-1; no clear D. The germline CDR1 and CDR2 sequences are WNHNN and SYGVQD (reference sequence). V was pared by 2 bases and J by 0 bases, with 4 bases between. The CDR3 consists of 13 residues. The CDR3 here is CASSETVNTEAFF. CDR3 DNA: TGCGCCAGCAGTGAGACGGTGAACACTGAAGCTTTCTTT.

This clonotype occurred once. The rearrangement links TRBV12-3 or TRBV12-4 to TRBJ1-5; no firm D call. This CDR3 has 13 amino acids. With 3 bases removed from V and 7 bases from J, the gap between germline ends came to 10 bases. Written as DNA, the CDR3 is TGTGCCAGCAGTTTCGACCTTAAACAGCCCCAGCATTTT. Its translation: CASSFDLKQPQHF.

The chain has TRBV20-1 and TRBJ2-4, with 16 bases that match TRBD2. Trimming at V came to 6 bases and at J to 7 bases, leaving 9 bases not matched to a gene. The CDR3 runs 16 residues. Germline V lookup: CDR1 DFQATT, CDR2 SNEGSKA (reference sequence). The CDR3 is CSALGLAGGRGNIQYF. In DNA, the CDR3 is TGCAGTGCCCTGGGACTAGCGGGAGGGCGTGGGAACATTCAGTACTTC.

V usage is TRBV29-1 and J usage is TRBJ2-3; D gene unclear. Germline values: CDR1 SQVTM, CDR2 ANQGSEA. The CDR3 extends over 12 amino acids. Between the trimmed V and J ends, which lost 4 bases and 8 bases, there was a span of 13 bases. Here the CDR3 reads CSVAVGESTQYF. The CDR3 DNA reads TGCAGCGTTGCTGTAGGTGAAAGTACGCAGTATTTT.

The chain uses TRBV3-1 and TRBJ2-1, with D maybe TRBD2 (7 bases). The CDR3 is 20 amino acids. Germline V gene lookup returns CDR1 LGHDT and CDR2 YNNKEL (reference sequence). The ends were cut back, 5 bases at V and 4 bases at J, with 30 bases in the middle. CDR3 DNA sequence: TGTGCCAGCAGCTTCAGAGGGGGGGGTATCGACCAAGGGCCATACAATGAGCAGTTCTTC. Translation gives CASSFRGGGIDQGPYNEQFF.

The rearrangement uses TRBV11-2 and TRBJ2-5, with D possibly being TRBD1 or TRBD2 (5 bases each). The CDR3 has 15 residues. The ends were cut back, 5 bases at V and 4 bases at J, with 17 bases in the middle. CDR1 and CDR2 (germline): SGHAT, FQNNGV. CDR3 bases: TGTGCCAGCAGCCCAGGAGCGGCAAGGGGAGAGACCCAGTACTTC. Protein sequence: CASSPGAARGETQYF. The full variable domain, its missing parts supplied by reference TRBV11-2 and TRBJ2-5, is EAGVAQSPRYKIIEKRQSVAFWCNPISGHATLYWYQQILGQGPKLLIQFQNNGVVDDSQLPKDRFSAERLKGVDSTLKIQPAKLEDSAVYLCASSPGAARGETQYFGPGTRLLVL.

The rearrangement uses TRBV29-1 and TRBJ1-1, with a weak D call TRBD1 (5 bases). Germline assignment: CDR1 SQVTM and CDR2 ANQGSEA. V lost 3 bases, J lost 4 bases, and 15 bases lay in between. This CDR3 comprises 14 residues. This chain's CDR3 is CSVDFTGATTEAFF. Written as DNA, the CDR3 is TGCAGCGTTGATTTCACTGGGGCAACCACTGAAGCTTTCTTT.

This clonotype occurred a few times. The CDR3 spells CSARDRTQPRYEQYF. The CDR3 DNA reads TGCAGTGCTAGAGACCGGACCCAGCCACGCTACGAGCAGTACTTC. The genes are TRBV20-1 and TRBJ2-7, with D hard to call. This CDR3 spans 15 amino acids. Germline CDR1 and CDR2: DFQATT and SNEGSKA (reference sequence). V was trimmed by 0 bases and J by 3 bases, leaving 15 bases between them.

This clonotype showed up just a few times. The chain combines TRBV3-1 with TRBJ2-7, with 7 bases fitting TRBD1. This CDR3 has 16 residues. The ends lost 4 bases at V and 8 bases at J; junction bases unmatched: 17. Germline assignment: CDR1 LGHDT and CDR2 YNNKEL (reference sequence). CDR3 sequence reads: CASSPGQTGSWAQQYF. DNA of the CDR3: TGTGCCAGCAGCCCGGGACAGACAGGGAGTTGGGCGCAGCAGTACTTC.